These 10 T cell receptor beta chains were sequenced from one sample in a study of blood T cell repertoires in COVID-19 (dated by TCRdb to 2019 to 2021). Libraries were prepared through the immunoSEQ multiplex PCR assay. TCRdb's version of the immuneACCESS table is confined to in-frame rearrangements and falls short of the full clone set. An unresolved V gene accounts for under half of the shortfall where checked; the remainder is of unknown origin. The sample data list about 150,000 clones, and roughly 82% of these were observed just once. The ten top clones hold around 15% of the sample. The sample comprised peripheral blood. These receptors were taken from a human donor with acute or convalescent COVID-19. The donor label of this sample is uncertain.

The rearrangement joins TRBV3-1 (or the pseudogene TRBV3-2) to TRBJ2-2; D is possibly TRBD1 (6 bases). The CDR3 is made up of 15 amino acids. V dropped 5 bases and J dropped 5 bases, with 15 bases sitting between them. The germline V gene encodes CDR1 LGHDT and CDR2 YNNKEL (reference sequence). Here the CDR3 reads CASSSRTAITGELFF. The CDR3 DNA is TGTGCCAGCAGCTCGCGGACAGCCATTACCGGGGAGCTGTTTTTT.

This chain connects TRBV5-4 to TRBJ1-4; D is perhaps TRBD1 (5 bases). V lost 5 bases and J lost 7, with 15 bases in between. The CDR3 contains 14 residues. Germline CDR1 SGHNT, CDR2 YYREEE (reference sequence). CDR3 loop: CASRSSGGGEKLFF. CDR3 coding DNA: TGTGCCAGCAGATCGAGCGGGGGGGGTGAAAAACTGTTTTTT.

The V and J genes are TRBV7-9 and TRBJ1-4, with TRBD1 as a possible D gene (6 bases). The V end lost 5 bases, the J end lost 7 bases, and 20 bases lay between the germline ends. CDR3 size: 16 residues. Per the germline V gene, CDR1 is SEHNR and CDR2 is FQNEAQ (reference sequence). CDR3 in DNA: TGTGCCAGCAGCCAAGGACAGCCGGGCTTGGGTGAAAAACTGTTTTTT. Its translation is CASSQGQPGLGEKLFF.

The V gene is TRBV7-2, the J gene TRBJ2-1, with 11 bases fitting TRBD2. CDR1 is SGHTA, CDR2 FQGNSA, per germline. This CDR3 is 16 amino acids long. The V and J ends lost 1 base and 5 bases, in that order; junction bases with no gene match: 4. The CDR3 protein is CASSLVGSGGDNEQFF. CDR3 in DNA: TGTGCCAGCAGCTTAGTGGGTAGCGGGGGGGACAATGAGCAGTTCTTC.

V and J are TRBV18 and TRBJ2-7; 9 nucleotides align to TRBD2. V dropped 2 bases and J dropped 2; count of bases not matched to a gene: 4. This CDR3 is built from 15 residues. The germline V gene encodes CDR1 KGHSH and CDR2 LQKENI. The DNA of the CDR3 is TGTGCCAGCTCACCAGGCGGGGGGGGAACCTACGAGCAGTACTTC. Amino acids: CASSPGGGGTYEQYF.

J is TRBJ2-5 and V is TRBV5-4, with 7 bases matching TRBD1. Germline CDR1 is SGHNT and CDR2 is YYREEE (reference sequence). V gave up 4 bases and J gave up 2 bases; unmatched junction bases: 11. This CDR3 has 16 amino acids. CDR3: CASSPKGGGWQETQYF. The CDR3 DNA sequence: TGTGCCAGCAGCCCTAAAGGGGGCGGTTGGCAAGAGACCCAGTACTTC.

The V gene is TRBV19, the J gene TRBJ2-5, with 7 bases lining up with TRBD2. Per the germline V gene, CDR1 is LNHDA and CDR2 is SQIVND (reference sequence). The CDR3 is 17 amino acids. Trimming removed 1 base from V and 5 bases from J; junction bases left unmatched: 13. Written as DNA, the CDR3 is TGTGCCAGTAGTATAGGGACTAGAGGTCCACACGGTGAGACCCAGTACTTC. It yields the protein CASSIGTRGPHGETQYF.

The chain employs TRBV2 and TRBJ2-3; D is ambiguous. Germline assignment: CDR1 SNHLY and CDR2 FYNNEI. The V and J ends lost 6 bases and 1 base respectively, with 11 bases between them. This CDR3 contains 14 residues. The DNA for the CDR3 is TGTGCCAGCAGGGGCCTGTCACGCACAGATACGCAGTATTTT. Its translation is CASRGLSRTDTQYF.

The CDR3 protein is CASSHMGREGQGNTEAFF. CDR3 bases: TGTGCCAGCAGCCACATGGGGAGGGAGGGACAGGGGAACACTGAAGCTTTCTTT. This chain links TRBV4-2 with TRBJ1-1; the match to TRBD1 covers 9 bases. V shed 3 bases, J shed 1 base, and the junction held 12 bases outside the gene matches. Germline CDR1 and CDR2: LGHNA and YNFKEQ. The CDR3 spans 18 residues.

The chain links TRBV11-2 to TRBJ1-2; D is uncertain. This CDR3 is 12 amino acids long. The V end lost 4 bases, the J end lost 11 bases, and 14 bases lay between the germline ends. CDR1 and CDR2 from the germline V gene are SGHAT and FQNNGV. Written as DNA, the CDR3 is TGTGCCAGCAGCTCAATGGGCAGCTCTTACACCTTC. It encodes CASSSMGSSYTF. Looking up the rest from reference TRBV11-2 and TRBJ1-2 gives the full variable domain: EAGVAQSPRYKIIEKRQSVAFWCNPISGHATLYWYQQILGQGPKLLIQFQNNGVVDDSQLPKDRFSAERLKGVDSTLKIQPAKLEDSAVYLCASSSMGSSYTFGSGTRLTVV.